This T cell receptor beta chain was documented in a study of read filtering for tumor transcriptome and immune sequencing. Study as a whole: IR-seq gave about 3.5 to 10.27 million TCR reads per sample; RNA-seq gave about 80 to 1,400. Regarding the study as a whole: The sorted CD138-negative fraction was a mixed bone marrow immune population, not purified T cells.

Germline-derived CDR1 and CDR2 are MNHNY and SVGAGI (reference sequence). This CDR3 is 15 amino acids long. Trimming removed 5 bases at V and 0 bases at J, with 12 bases between. Worth noting for this clonotype: Its antigen is not known. With a much larger clone just one base away, this may be a read error.

The library was built from about 370 ng RNA with molecular barcoded adaptors for alpha/delta and beta/gamma chains. Each CDR3 protein is one row after TCRdb ran MiXCR on the reads. Among about 27,000 distinct CDR3 sequences, under 15% were seen once, and the ten largest hold about 45%. The chain combines TRBV6-6 with TRBJ2-3, with D perhaps matching TRBD1 (5 bases). The sequencing sample was made of a population of CD138-negative cells sorted from bone marrow. This TCR was sampled from a donor aged 40 or older with multiple myeloma. CDR3 nucleotides: TGTGCCAGCAGTAACAGGAGTATGAGCACAGATACGCAGTATTTT. This encodes CASSNRSMSTDTQYF.